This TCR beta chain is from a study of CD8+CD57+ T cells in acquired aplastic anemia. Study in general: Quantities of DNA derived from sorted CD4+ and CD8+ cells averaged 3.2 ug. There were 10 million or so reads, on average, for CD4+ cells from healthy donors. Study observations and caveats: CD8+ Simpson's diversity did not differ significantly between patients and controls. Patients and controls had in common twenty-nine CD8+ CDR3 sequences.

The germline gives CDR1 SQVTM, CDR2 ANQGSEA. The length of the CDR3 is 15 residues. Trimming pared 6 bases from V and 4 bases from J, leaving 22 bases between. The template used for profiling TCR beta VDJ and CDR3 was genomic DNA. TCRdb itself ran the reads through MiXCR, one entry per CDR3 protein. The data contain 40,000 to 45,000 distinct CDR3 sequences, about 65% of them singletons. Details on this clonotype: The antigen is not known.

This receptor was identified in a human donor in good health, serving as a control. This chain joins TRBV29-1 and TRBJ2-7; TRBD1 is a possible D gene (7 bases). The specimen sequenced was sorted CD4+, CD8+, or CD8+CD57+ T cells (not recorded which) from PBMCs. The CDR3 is CSVVPRDSPSYEQYF. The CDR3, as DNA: TGCAGCGTCGTGCCGCGGGACAGCCCTTCTTACGAGCAGTACTTC.